Presented here are 7 T cell receptor beta chains from one specimen sequenced in a study of Tregs in tolerant kidney transplant recipients. The assay was immunoSEQ multiplex PCR, and TCRdb's table has in-frame clones only and misses some. Of some 110,000 clones listed, around 91% are singletons. Input material: CD4+ T cells from blood. The receptors derive from a human donor in good health.

The V call is TRBV6-5, the J call TRBJ1-3; D is unresolved. The CDR3 contains 15 residues. V lost 0 bases, J lost 0 bases, and 6 bases lay in between. The germline V gene has CDR1 MNHEY and CDR2 SVGAGI. The CDR3 DNA reads TGTGCCAGCAGTTACTCCACACTCTCTGGAAACACCATATATTTT. Encoded protein: CASSYSTLSGNTIYF.

The J gene is TRBJ2-4, the V gene TRBV5-1; no clear D gene. The germline CDR1 and CDR2 sequences are SGHRS and YFSETQ. Trimming removed 3 bases from V and 6 bases from J, with 13 bases in between. The CDR3 contains 14 residues. This CDR3 is CASSSPSMGNIQYF. For the CDR3, the DNA is TGCGCCAGCAGCTCGCCCTCGATGGGAAACATTCAGTACTTC. Combining the CDR3 with reference TRBV5-1 and TRBJ2-4 gives the whole variable domain KAGVTQTPRYLIKTRGQQVTLSCSPISGHRSVSWYQQTPGQGLQFLFEYFSETQRNKGNFPGRFSGRQFSNSRSEMNVSTLELGDSALYLCASSSPSMGNIQYFGAGTRLSVL.

The chain recombines TRBV5-1 with TRBJ2-3; TRBD2 agrees at 11 bases. The CDR3 runs 16 residues. The trim removed 2 bases at V and 1 base at J, leaving 3 bases unmatched. The germline V gene encodes CDR1 SGHRS and CDR2 YFSETQ. The CDR3 DNA sequence: TGCGCCAGCAGCTTTACTAGCGGGAGAGGCACAGATACGCAGTATTTT. Its protein is CASSFTSGRGTDTQYF.

This chain joins TRBV6-5 and TRBJ1-1; 8 bases are shared with TRBD1. This CDR3 contains 15 residues. After removal of 6 bases from V and 1 base from J, the junction contained 7 bases not matched to a gene. From germline, CDR1 is MNHEY and CDR2 SVGAGI. DNA for the CDR3: TGTGCCAGCAGGTTTGACAGGGGAACGAACACTGAAGCTTTCTTT. It encodes CASRFDRGTNTEAFF.

The CDR3 loop is CASSWETGRETQYF. CDR3 sequence (DNA): TGCGCCAGCAGCTGGGAGACAGGGAGGGAGACCCAGTACTTC. V gene TRBV5-1 combines with J gene TRBJ2-5; possible D gene TRBD1, 7 bases. There are 14 residues in the CDR3. Looked up from germline, CDR1 is SGHRS and CDR2 is YFSETQ. Deletions cut 3 bases from V and 5 bases from J, with 14 bases between. Complete variable domain (other parts from reference TRBV5-1 and TRBJ2-5): KAGVTQTPRYLIKTRGQQVTLSCSPISGHRSVSWYQQTPGQGLQFLFEYFSETQRNKGNFPGRFSGRQFSNSRSEMNVSTLELGDSALYLCASSWETGRETQYFGPGTRLLVL.

The J gene is TRBJ2-2, the V gene TRBV5-1; a weak D match, TRBD2 (5 bases). The CDR3 has 15 residues. Trimming cost V 0 bases and J 5 bases, with 11 bases left between them. The germline CDR1 and CDR2 sequences are SGHRS and YFSETQ. CDR3 in amino acids: CASSLAGKGTGELFF. In nucleotides, the CDR3 is TGCGCCAGCAGCTTGGCGGGGAAGGGTACCGGGGAGCTGTTTTTT.

The J gene is TRBJ1-1, the V gene TRBV14; D is uncertain. Per germline, CDR1 SGHDN and CDR2 FVKESK. CDR3 length equals 13 residues. V was pared by 2 bases and J by 8 bases, with 12 bases between. The CDR3 DNA reads as TGTGCCAGCAGCCAAATCAGGTATGACGAAGCTTTCTTT. Encoded protein: CASSQIRYDEAFF.